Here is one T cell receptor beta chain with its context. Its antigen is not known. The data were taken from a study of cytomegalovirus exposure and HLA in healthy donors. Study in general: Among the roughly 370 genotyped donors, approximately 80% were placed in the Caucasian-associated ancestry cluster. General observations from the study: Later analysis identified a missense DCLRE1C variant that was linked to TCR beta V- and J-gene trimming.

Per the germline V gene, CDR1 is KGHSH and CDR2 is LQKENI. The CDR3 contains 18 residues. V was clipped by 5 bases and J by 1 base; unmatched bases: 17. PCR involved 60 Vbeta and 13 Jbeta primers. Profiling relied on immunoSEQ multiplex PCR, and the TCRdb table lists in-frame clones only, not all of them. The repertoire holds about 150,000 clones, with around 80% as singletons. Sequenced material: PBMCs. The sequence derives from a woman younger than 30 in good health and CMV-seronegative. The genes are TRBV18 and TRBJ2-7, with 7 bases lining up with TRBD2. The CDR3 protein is CASSTIGGSDRGSYEQYF. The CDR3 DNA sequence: TGTGCCAGCTCAACGATCGGGGGGTCGGATCGTGGGTCCTACGAGCAGTACTTC.